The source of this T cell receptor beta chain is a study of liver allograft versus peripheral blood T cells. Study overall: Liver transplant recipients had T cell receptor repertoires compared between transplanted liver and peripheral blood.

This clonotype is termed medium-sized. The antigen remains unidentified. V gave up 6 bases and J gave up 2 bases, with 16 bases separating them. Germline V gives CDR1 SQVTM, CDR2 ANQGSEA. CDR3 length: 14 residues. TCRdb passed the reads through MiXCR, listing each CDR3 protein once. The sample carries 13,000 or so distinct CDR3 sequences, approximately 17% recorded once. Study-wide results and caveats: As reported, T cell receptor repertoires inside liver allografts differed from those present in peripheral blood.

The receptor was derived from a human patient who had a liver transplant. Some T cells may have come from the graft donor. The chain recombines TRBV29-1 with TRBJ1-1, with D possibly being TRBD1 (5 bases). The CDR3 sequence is CSVGPGLVNTEAFF. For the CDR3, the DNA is TGCAGCGTCGGCCCGGGACTGGTCAACACTGAAGCTTTCTTT.